Below are 32 T cell receptor beta chains sequenced from a single sample in a study of monozygotic twins with inflammatory bowel disease. TCRdb reprocessed the 5' RACE reads and stores each CDR3 protein as one record, lacking DNA. Its table lists under 200,000 distinct CDR3 sequences. Input material: blood. These receptors were obtained from a human donor with ulcerative colitis or Crohn's disease, or a healthy co-twin of an affected twin (not recorded which).

The rearrangement uses TRBV10-3 and TRBJ2-5; TCRdb lists TRBD2, though no DNA is available to test this call. The CDR3 totals 16 residues. Germline CDR1 ENHRY, CDR2 SYGVKD. This chain's CDR3 is CAISEGFSGEQETQYF.

CDR3 loop: CASSLLSPTSGLGTTEAFF. The chain couples TRBV11-2 to TRBJ1-1. This CDR3 is 19 amino acids long. Germline assignment: CDR1 SGHAT and CDR2 FQNNGV.

The chain employs TRBV5-1 and TRBJ2-5; TCRdb names TRBD1, which stays unverified in the absence of DNA. CDR3 length: 16 amino acids. Germline V gene data show CDR1 as SGHRS and CDR2 as YFSETQ. CDR3: CASSLARDARQETQYF.

The rearrangement uses TRBV2 and TRBJ2-2; the TCRdb call, TRBD2, lacks DNA for checking. The CDR3 has 16 residues. Looked up from germline, CDR1 is SNHLY and CDR2 is FYNNEI. CDR3 residues: CASSVQEGVGTGELFF.

The chain recombines TRBV11-2 with TRBJ2-3; TCRdb selects TRBD1, and the lack of DNA leaves this call unchecked. In germline, CDR1 is SGHAT, CDR2 FQNNGV. This CDR3 contains 15 residues. This CDR3 reads CAVGVGTGATDTQYF. Based on the CDR3 plus reference TRBV11-2 and TRBJ2-3, the full variable domain is EAGVAQSPRYKIIEKRQSVAFWCNPISGHATLYWYQQILGQGPKLLIQFQNNGVVDDSQLPKDRFSAERLKGVDSTLKIQPAKLEDSAVYLCAVGVGTGATDTQYFGPGTRLTVL.

The chain is built from TRBV29-1 and TRBJ2-3; TCRdb calls TRBD1, which cannot be checked without DNA. Germline CDR1 and CDR2: SQVTM and ANQGSEA. This CDR3 region has 13 residues. Here the CDR3 reads CSDMTGDSGTQYF.

This chain links TRBV7-3 with TRBJ2-1; checking the TCRdb D call of TRBD2 is not possible without DNA. The CDR3 is 15 amino acids. Per the germline V gene, CDR1 is SGHTA and CDR2 is FQGTGA. This CDR3 reads CASSNRLAGVNEQFF.

V usage is TRBV6-2 or TRBV6-3 and J usage is TRBJ2-7; TCRdb's D call of TRBD2 is untestable without DNA. The CDR3 is 20 amino acids. Per the germline V gene, CDR1 is MNHEY and CDR2 is SVGEGT. The CDR3: CASSNRPLRLADPSSYEQYF.

CDR3 loop: CASSARGKNIQYF. The gene calls are TRBV25-1 and TRBJ2-4; there is no DNA to check the TCRdb D call of TRBD1. This CDR3 spans 13 amino acids. In germline, CDR1 is MGHDK, CDR2 SYGVNS.

V gene TRBV3-1 combines with J gene TRBJ1-5; the TCRdb D gene call, TRBD1, has no DNA to confirm it. The CDR3 spans 15 residues. The germline CDR1 and CDR2 sequences are LGHDT and YNNKEL (reference sequence). This CDR3 reads CASSPWRGGNQPQHF.

This chain connects TRBV7-2 to TRBJ1-4; without DNA, the TCRdb call of TRBD1 cannot be checked. CDR1 and CDR2 from the germline V gene are SGHTA and FQGNSA. The CDR3 has 16 residues. CDR3 sequence reads: CASSHAPGGAAEKLFF.

The chain links TRBV18 to TRBJ1-3. The CDR3 has 14 residues. Germline CDR1 KGHSH, CDR2 LQKENI. CDR3 protein: CASSPSGRRNTIYF.

The rearrangement joins TRBV19 to TRBJ1-3. CDR3 length: 16 amino acids. From germline, CDR1 is LNHDA and CDR2 SQIVND (reference sequence). CDR3 protein: CASTPPLGITGNTIYF.

The genes are TRBV7-9 and TRBJ2-7; TCRdb proposes TRBD1, but this gene call is untestable without DNA. The V gene's germline CDR1 is SEHNR and CDR2 FQNEAQ (reference sequence). The CDR3 has 14 amino acids. The CDR3 protein is CASSLVQGSYEQYF.

CDR3 sequence reads: CASTKGAYSNQPQHF. This chain connects TRBV6-1 to TRBJ1-5; TCRdb's D call, TRBD1, is unchecked because there is no DNA. This CDR3 spans 15 amino acids. Looked up from germline, CDR1 is MNHNS and CDR2 is SASEGT.

This chain links TRBV25-1 with TRBJ2-7; TCRdb's D call of TRBD2 is untestable without DNA. This CDR3 has 15 amino acids. Per germline, CDR1 MGHDK and CDR2 SYGVNS. The chain's CDR3 is CASSDFAGDVYEQYF.

This chain joins TRBV12-3 or TRBV12-4 and TRBJ1-2; as DNA is missing, the TRBD1 call by TCRdb cannot be tested. This CDR3 is built from 11 residues. This CDR3 is CASSLRDGYTF.

The rearrangement joins TRBV7-2 to TRBJ2-2; TCRdb's D call of TRBD2 is untestable without DNA. The CDR3 is 14 residues long. In germline, CDR1 is SGHTA, CDR2 FQGNSA. This CDR3 is CASTVERAIGELFF.

The chain employs TRBV20-1 and TRBJ1-5; there is no DNA to check the TCRdb D call of TRBD1. The CDR3 spans 17 residues. Germline lookup yields CDR1 DFQATT and CDR2 SNEGSKA (reference sequence). CDR3 residues: CSARWIRGAAPNQPQHF.

The J gene is TRBJ1-6, the V gene TRBV25-1; TCRdb selects TRBD1, and the lack of DNA leaves this call unchecked. CDR1 and CDR2 (germline): MGHDK, SYGVNS. The length of the CDR3 is 21 residues. CDR3 amino acids: CASSESSIPGQGSYYNSPLHF.

J is TRBJ2-7 and V is TRBV27. In germline, CDR1 is MNHEY, CDR2 SMNVEV (reference sequence). This CDR3 is built from 13 residues. The CDR3 sequence is CASSFVGVYEQYF.

V and J are TRBV27 and TRBJ1-1; TCRdb names TRBD1, which stays unverified in the absence of DNA. CDR1 and CDR2 from the germline V gene are MNHEY and SMNVEV (reference sequence). The CDR3 runs 14 residues. The CDR3 sequence: CASSSFDWGAEAFF.

The chain is built from TRBV5-1 and TRBJ2-2; TCRdb gives TRBD2 as the D gene, but with no DNA this cannot be confirmed. The germline CDR1 and CDR2 sequences are SGHRS and YFSETQ. CDR3 length: 16 residues. The CDR3 spells CASSHLAEQNTGELFF.

The rearrangement joins TRBV7-2 to TRBJ2-1. Germline V gene lookup returns CDR1 SGHTA and CDR2 FQGNSA. The CDR3 runs 14 residues. This CDR3 is CASSLSMSSHEQFF.

The V call is TRBV5-4, the J call TRBJ2-1; checking the TCRdb D call of TRBD2 is not possible without DNA. This CDR3 has 16 amino acids. Germline V gene data show CDR1 as SGHNT and CDR2 as YYREEE (reference sequence). CDR3 residues: CASSLQVAGARNEQFF.

This chain joins TRBV7-2 and TRBJ2-7; the D call of TRBD2 rests on TCRdb alone, since no DNA is present to check it. Per germline, CDR1 SGHTA and CDR2 FQGNSA. The CDR3 has 15 amino acids. The CDR3 sequence is CASSLAPGLAYEQYF.

The chain carries TRBV10-3 and TRBJ2-7; TCRdb picks TRBD1, but there is no DNA to check that call. The CDR3 sequence is 16 residues long. The germline gives CDR1 ENHRY, CDR2 SYGVKD. CDR3 protein: CAISPRSGTVSYEQYF.

This rearrangement joins TRBV5-1 to TRBJ1-2. This CDR3 has 13 amino acids. Germline V gene data show CDR1 as SGHRS and CDR2 as YFSETQ. The CDR3 loop reads CASSLVGDYGYTF.

The chain links TRBV4-2 to TRBJ1-1; absent DNA, TCRdb's TRBD1 call cannot be checked. The CDR3 is 15 residues long. Germline V gene sequence: CDR1 LGHNA, CDR2 YNFKEQ. CDR3 residues: CASSQPDRPNTEAFF.

The J gene is TRBJ2-4, the V gene TRBV7-9; TCRdb designates TRBD1, a call that cannot be tested without DNA. This CDR3 is built from 15 residues. Germline V gives CDR1 SEHNR, CDR2 FQNEAQ (reference sequence). The CDR3 spells CASSLYVDRVDMQYF.

The chain combines TRBV29-1 with TRBJ1-1. Germline lookup yields CDR1 SQVTM and CDR2 ANQGSEA. This CDR3 is built from 13 residues. Here the CDR3 reads CSAGGGMVTEAFF.

This chain uses TRBV4-1 with TRBJ2-3; TCRdb lists TRBD2, though no DNA is available to test this call. CDR1 is MGHRA and CDR2 is YSYEKL in the germline V gene. CDR3 length equals 16 residues. The CDR3 protein is CASSQEGLPSTDTQYF.